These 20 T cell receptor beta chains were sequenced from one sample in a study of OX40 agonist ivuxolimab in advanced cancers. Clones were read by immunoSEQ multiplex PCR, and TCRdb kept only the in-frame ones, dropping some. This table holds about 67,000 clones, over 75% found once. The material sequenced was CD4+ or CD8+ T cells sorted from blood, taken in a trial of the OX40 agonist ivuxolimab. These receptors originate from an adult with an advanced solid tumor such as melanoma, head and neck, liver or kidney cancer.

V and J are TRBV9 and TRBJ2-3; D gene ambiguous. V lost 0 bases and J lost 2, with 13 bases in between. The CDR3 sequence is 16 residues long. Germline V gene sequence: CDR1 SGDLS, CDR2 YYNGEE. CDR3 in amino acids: CASSVAPTPSTDTQYF. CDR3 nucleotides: TGTGCCAGCAGCGTAGCTCCCACACCGTCCACAGATACGCAGTATTTT.

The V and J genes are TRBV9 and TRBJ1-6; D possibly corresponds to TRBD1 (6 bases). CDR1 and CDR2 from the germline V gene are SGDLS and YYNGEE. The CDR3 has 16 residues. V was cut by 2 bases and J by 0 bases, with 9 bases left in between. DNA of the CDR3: TGTGCCAGCAGCGTGGGGGCTAGCTCCTATAATTCACCCCTCCACTTT. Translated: CASSVGASSYNSPLHF.

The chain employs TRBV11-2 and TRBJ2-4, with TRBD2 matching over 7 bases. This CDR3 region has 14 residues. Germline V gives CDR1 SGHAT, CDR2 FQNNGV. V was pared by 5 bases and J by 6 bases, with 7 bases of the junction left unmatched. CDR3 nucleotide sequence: TGTGCCAGCAGCCCGGCGGGGGTTGGAAACATTCAGTACTTC. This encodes CASSPAGVGNIQYF.

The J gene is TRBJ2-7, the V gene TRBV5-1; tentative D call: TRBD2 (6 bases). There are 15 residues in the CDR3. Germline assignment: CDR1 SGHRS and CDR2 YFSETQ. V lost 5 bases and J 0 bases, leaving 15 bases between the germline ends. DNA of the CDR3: TGCGCCAGCAGTAATACGCGGGGCCCCTCCTACGAGCAGTACTTC. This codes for CASSNTRGPSYEQYF.

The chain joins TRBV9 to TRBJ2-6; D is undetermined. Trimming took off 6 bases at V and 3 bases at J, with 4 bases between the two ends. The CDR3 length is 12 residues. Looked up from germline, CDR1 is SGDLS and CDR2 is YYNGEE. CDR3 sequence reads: CASTRGANVLTF. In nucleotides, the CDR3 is TGTGCCAGCACCCGTGGGGCCAACGTCCTGACTTTC.

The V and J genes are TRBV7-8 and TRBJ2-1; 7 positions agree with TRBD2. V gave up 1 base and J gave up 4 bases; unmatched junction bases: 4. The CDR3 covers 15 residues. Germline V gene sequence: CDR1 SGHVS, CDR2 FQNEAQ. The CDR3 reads CASSLVAGDYNEQFF. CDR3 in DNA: TGTGCCAGCAGCTTAGTGGCGGGGGATTACAATGAGCAGTTCTTC.

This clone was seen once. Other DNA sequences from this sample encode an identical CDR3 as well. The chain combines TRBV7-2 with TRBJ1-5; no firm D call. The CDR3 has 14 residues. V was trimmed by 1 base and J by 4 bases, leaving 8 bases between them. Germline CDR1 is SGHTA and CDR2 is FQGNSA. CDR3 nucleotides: TGTGCCAGCAGCTTAGGACGGTCGAATCAGCCCCAGCATTTT. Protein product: CASSLGRSNQPQHF. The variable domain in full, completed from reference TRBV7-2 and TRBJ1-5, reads GAGVSQSPSNKVTEKGKDVELRCDPISGHTALYWYRQSLGQGLEFLIYFQGNSAPDKSGLPSDRFSAERTGGSVSTLTIQRTQQEDSAVYLCASSLGRSNQPQHFGDGTRLSIL.

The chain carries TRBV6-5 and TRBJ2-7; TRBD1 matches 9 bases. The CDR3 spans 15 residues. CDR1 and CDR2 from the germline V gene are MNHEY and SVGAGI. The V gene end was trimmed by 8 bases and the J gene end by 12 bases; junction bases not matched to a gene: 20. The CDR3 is CASASGQGRLGTRYF. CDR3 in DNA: TGTGCCAGCGCCTCCGGACAGGGGCGATTGGGAACTAGGTACTTC.

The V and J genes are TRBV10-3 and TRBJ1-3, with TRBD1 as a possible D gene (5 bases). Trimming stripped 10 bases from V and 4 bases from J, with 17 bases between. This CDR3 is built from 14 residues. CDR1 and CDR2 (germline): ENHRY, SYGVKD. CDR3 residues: CATLSAGKGNTIYF. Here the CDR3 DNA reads TGTGCCACCCTCTCGGCAGGGAAAGGAAACACCATATATTTT.

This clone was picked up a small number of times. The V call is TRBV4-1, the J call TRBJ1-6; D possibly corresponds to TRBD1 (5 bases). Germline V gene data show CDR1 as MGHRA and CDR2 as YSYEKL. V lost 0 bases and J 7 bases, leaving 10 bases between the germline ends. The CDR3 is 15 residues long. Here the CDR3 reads CASSQDGAQNSPLHF. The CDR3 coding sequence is TGCGCCAGCAGCCAAGACGGGGCGCAAAATTCACCCCTCCACTTT.

The CDR3 sequence is CASSSGRNTIYF. The CDR3 DNA is TGTGCCAGCAGTTCCGGTAGAAACACCATATATTTT. This rearrangement joins TRBV6-5 to TRBJ1-3, with D uncertain. The CDR3 totals 12 residues. Germline V gene data show CDR1 as MNHEY and CDR2 as SVGAGI. V was clipped by 4 bases and J by 5 bases, with 6 bases between them.

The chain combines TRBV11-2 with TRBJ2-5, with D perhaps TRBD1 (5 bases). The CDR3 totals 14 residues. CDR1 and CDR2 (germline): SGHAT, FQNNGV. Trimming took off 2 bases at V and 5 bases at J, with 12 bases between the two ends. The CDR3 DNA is TGTGCCAGCAGCTTACGTGACAGTGGGGAGACCCAGTACTTC. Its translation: CASSLRDSGETQYF.

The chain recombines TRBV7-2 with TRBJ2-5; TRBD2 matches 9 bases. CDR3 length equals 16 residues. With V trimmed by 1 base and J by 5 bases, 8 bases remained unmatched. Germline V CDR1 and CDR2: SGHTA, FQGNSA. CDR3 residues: CASSLGSGGFRETQYF. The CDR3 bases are TGTGCCAGCAGCTTAGGTAGCGGGGGCTTTAGGGAGACCCAGTACTTC.

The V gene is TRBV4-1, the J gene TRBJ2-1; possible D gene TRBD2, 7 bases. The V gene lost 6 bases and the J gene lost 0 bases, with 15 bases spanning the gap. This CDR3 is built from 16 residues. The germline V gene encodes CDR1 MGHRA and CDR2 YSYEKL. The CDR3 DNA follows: TGCGCCAGCAGTCCAGCCGGGGGGCTCTCCTACAATGAGCAGTTCTTC. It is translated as CASSPAGGLSYNEQFF.

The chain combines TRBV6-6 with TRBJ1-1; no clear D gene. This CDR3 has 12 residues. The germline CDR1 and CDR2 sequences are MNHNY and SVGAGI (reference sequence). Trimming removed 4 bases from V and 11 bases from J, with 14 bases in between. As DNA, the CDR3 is TGTGCCAGCAGTTTTCCAGGAACTGGGGCTTTCTTT. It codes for CASSFPGTGAFF.

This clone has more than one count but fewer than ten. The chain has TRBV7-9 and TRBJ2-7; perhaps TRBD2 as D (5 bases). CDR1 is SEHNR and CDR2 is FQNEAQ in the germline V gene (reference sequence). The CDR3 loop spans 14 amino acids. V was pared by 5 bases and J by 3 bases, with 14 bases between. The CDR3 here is CASSGLASIYEQYV. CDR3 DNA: TGTGCCAGCAGCGGGCTAGCAAGTATCTACGAGCAGTACGTC.

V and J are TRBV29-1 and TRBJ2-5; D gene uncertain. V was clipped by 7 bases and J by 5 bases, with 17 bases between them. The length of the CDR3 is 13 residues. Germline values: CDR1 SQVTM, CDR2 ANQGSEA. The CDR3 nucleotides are TGCAGCGCAAAAGGCCCCTTAAGGGAGACCCAGTACTTC. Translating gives CSAKGPLRETQYF.

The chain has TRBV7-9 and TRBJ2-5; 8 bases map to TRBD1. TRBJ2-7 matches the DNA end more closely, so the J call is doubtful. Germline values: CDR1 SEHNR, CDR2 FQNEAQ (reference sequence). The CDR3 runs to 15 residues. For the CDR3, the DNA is TGTGCCAGCAGCTTACGCCGGACAGGGTACTACGAGCAGTACTTC. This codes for CASSLRRTGYYEQYF.

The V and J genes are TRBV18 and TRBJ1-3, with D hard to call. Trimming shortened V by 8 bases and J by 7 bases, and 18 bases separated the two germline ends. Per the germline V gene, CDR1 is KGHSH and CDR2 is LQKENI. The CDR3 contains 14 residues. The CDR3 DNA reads TGTGCCAGCCCACGCGCGGGGAAACGGAACACCATATATTTT. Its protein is CASPRAGKRNTIYF.

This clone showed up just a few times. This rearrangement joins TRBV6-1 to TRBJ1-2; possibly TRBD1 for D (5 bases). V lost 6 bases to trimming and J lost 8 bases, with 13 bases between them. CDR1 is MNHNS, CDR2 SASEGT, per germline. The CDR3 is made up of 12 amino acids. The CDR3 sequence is CASRDGAGGYTF. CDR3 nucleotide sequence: TGTGCCAGCAGGGACGGGGCCGGCGGCTACACCTTC.